This record covers a single TCR beta chain. Its antigen remains unidentified. V shed 0 bases and J shed 4 bases, with 13 bases lying between them. The CDR3 runs to 15 residues. Germline V lookup: CDR1 GTSNPN, CDR2 SVGIG (reference sequence). The sample originates from a study of cytomegalovirus exposure and HLA in healthy donors. The PCR made use of 60 Vbeta and 13 Jbeta primers. The assay was immunoSEQ multiplex PCR, and TCRdb's table has in-frame clones only and misses some. The sample shows around 64,000 clones, around 78% of them seen only once. Whole-study findings and limits: Being productive about 87% or about 30% of the time was typical of most TCR beta V segments in an earlier analysis. Reports showed the classifier diagnosing cytomegalovirus status with high specificity and sensitivity.

This sequence joins TRBV30 and TRBJ2-1; perhaps TRBD1 as D (5 bases). Sequenced material: PBMCs. This receptor was taken from a man aged 18-30 years in good health and CMV-seropositive. The CDR3 DNA reads TGTGCCTGGAGTGTGGGGCAGGGAAAATACAATGAGCAGTTCTTC. Amino acids: CAWSVGQGKYNEQFF.